The clone carrying this TCR beta chain is medium-sized in the sample. The antigen is unknown. This record comes from a study of T cell responses to AZD1222 COVID-19 vaccine. Study-wide results and caveats: White British ancestry dominated among donors, who included more females, and clonal diversity was possibly underestimated. Among spike-specific TCRs, nearly half reportedly target unmutated variant regions. Only a handful of AZD1222 recipients, more than five in all, had baseline seropositivity. Spike was spanned by vaccine-associated CD4 TCRs, with dominance at 160-218 and 743-854.

Repertoires were generated with immunoSEQ multiplex PCR, while TCRdb's copy carries only in-frame clones and drops some. The data contain under 110,000 clones, about nine tenths of them singletons. The CDR3 loop spans 14 amino acids. Germline V lookup: CDR1 SGDLS, CDR2 YYNGEE. V was clipped by 3 bases and J by 7 bases, with 16 bases between them. This rearrangement joins TRBV9 to TRBJ1-2, with D perhaps TRBD1 (5 bases). This TCR derives from an adult in good health. The sample consisted of peripheral blood, taken on day 0 of AZD1222 vaccination. CDR3 sequence reads: CASSDSSGTAGYTF. The CDR3 coding sequence is TGTGCCAGCAGCGATTCCTCCGGGACCGCTGGCTACACCTTC. The variable domain in full, completed from reference TRBV9 and TRBJ1-2, reads DSGVTQTPKHLITATGQRVTLRCSPRSGDLSVYWYQQSLDQGLQFLIQYYNGEERAKGNILERFSAQQFPDLHSELNLSSLELGDSALYFCASSDSSGTAGYTFGSGTRLTVV.